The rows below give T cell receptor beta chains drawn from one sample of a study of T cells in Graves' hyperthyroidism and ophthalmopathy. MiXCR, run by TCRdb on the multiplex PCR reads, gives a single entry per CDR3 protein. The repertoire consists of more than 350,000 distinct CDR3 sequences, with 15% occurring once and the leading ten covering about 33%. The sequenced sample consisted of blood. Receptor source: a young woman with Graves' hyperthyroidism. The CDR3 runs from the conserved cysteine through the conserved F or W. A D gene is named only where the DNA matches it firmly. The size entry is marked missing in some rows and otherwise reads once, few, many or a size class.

CDR3: CSGRQGPRVYF
DNA: TGCAGCGGTAGACAGGGGCCCCGAGTATATTTT
size: .
J: TRBJ1-3
D: TRBD1
V: TRBV29-1

CDR3: CASSLGGAGYEQYF
DNA: TGTGCCAGCAGTTTAGGGGGGGCGGGCTACGAGCAGTACTTC
size: many
J: TRBJ2-7
D: .
V: TRBV27

CDR3: CAISAKGQGDEKLFF
DNA: TGTGCCATCAGTGCCAAGGGACAGGGGGACGAAAAACTGTTTTTT
size: few
J: TRBJ1-4
D: TRBD1
V: TRBV10-3

CDR3: CASSSGQVANEQYF
DNA: TGTGCCAGCAGTTCGGGACAGGTAGCCAACGAGCAGTACTTC
size: .
J: TRBJ2-7
D: TRBD1
V: TRBV2

CDR3: CASSGTGRRQETQYF
DNA: TGTGCCAGCAGCGGGACTGGCAGAAGACAAGAGACCCAGTACTTC
size: .
J: TRBJ2-5
D: .
V: TRBV6-2/TRBV6-3

CDR3: CASSLPLHSKNIQYF
DNA: TGTGCCAGCAGCTTGCCCCTTCACAGTAAAAACATTCAGTACTTC
size: few
J: TRBJ2-4
D: .
V: TRBV5-6

CDR3: CASSFPSGSYNEQFF
DNA: TGTGCCAGCAGTTTTCCCAGCGGCTCCTACAATGAGCAGTTCTTC
size: many
J: TRBJ2-1
D: .
V: TRBV28

CDR3: CASSTQTVYSPLHF
DNA: TGTGCCAGCAGCACACAGACAGTTTATTCACCCCTCCACTTT
size: .
J: TRBJ1-6
D: .
V: TRBV5-5

CDR3: CASSHHLGGGGYEQYF
DNA: TGCGCCAGCAGCCACCACCTCGGAGGGGGAGGGTACGAGCAGTACTTC
size: few
J: TRBJ2-7
D: .
V: TRBV4-1

CDR3: CASSNRFEAFF
DNA: TGTGCCAGCAGCAACAGGTTTGAAGCTTTCTTT
size: many
J: TRBJ1-1
D: .
V: TRBV28

CDR3: CASRHLRDEQFF
DNA: TGTGCCAGCAGGCACCTGAGGGATGAGCAGTTCTTC
size: few
J: TRBJ2-1
D: .
V: TRBV11-2

CDR3: CATSSRGRTDTQYF
DNA: TGTGCCACCAGCTCCAGGGGTCGCACAGATACGCAGTATTTT
size: few
J: TRBJ2-3
D: .
V: TRBV15

CDR3: CASSLKGFQPQHF
DNA: TGTGCCAGCAGCTTAAAAGGGTTTCAGCCCCAGCATTTT
size: .
J: TRBJ1-5
D: .
V: TRBV7-3

CDR3: CSAPGQGLDTEAFF
DNA: TGCAGCGCACCCGGACAGGGGTTGGACACTGAAGCTTTCTTT
size: many
J: TRBJ1-1
D: TRBD1
V: TRBV29-1

CDR3: CASSLSFGSIDEQFF
DNA: TGTGCCAGCAGCCTTAGTTTCGGGAGTATCGATGAGCAGTTCTTC
size: many
J: TRBJ2-1
D: .
V: TRBV7-9

CDR3: CASSYRDQTQYF
DNA: TGTGCCAGCAGCTACAGGGACCAGACCCAGTACTTC
size: few
J: TRBJ2-5
D: .
V: TRBV11-3

CDR3: CANQSGTGLSYEQYF
DNA: TGTGCCAACCAGTCCGGGACAGGGTTATCCTACGAGCAGTACTTC
size: .
J: TRBJ2-7
D: TRBD1
V: TRBV6-1

CDR3: CASSQGPWDRGNLGEQYF
DNA: TGCGCCAGCAGCCAAGGGCCGTGGGACAGGGGAAATTTGGGCGAGCAGTACTTC
size: few
J: TRBJ2-7
D: TRBD1
V: TRBV4-1

CDR3: CASSLTGLYNEQFF
DNA: TGTGCCAGCAGTCTCACGGGACTTTACAATGAGCAGTTCTTC
size: few
J: TRBJ2-1
D: .
V: TRBV6-2/TRBV6-3

CDR3: CASSQAGHNYGYTF
DNA: TGCGCCAGCAGCCAGGCGGGCCATAACTATGGCTACACCTTC
size: .
J: TRBJ1-2
D: .
V: TRBV4-1

CDR3: CSARGAGKNIQYF
DNA: TGCAGTGCTAGGGGGGCAGGCAAAAACATTCAGTACTTC
size: many
J: TRBJ2-4
D: .
V: TRBV20-1

CDR3: CASSPEGATQPQHF
DNA: TGTGCCAGCAGCCCCGAGGGGGCTACTCAGCCCCAGCATTTT
size: many
J: TRBJ1-5
D: TRBD1
V: TRBV3-1

CDR3: CASSRGYGQPQHF
DNA: TGTGCCAGCTCACGGGGGTACGGTCAGCCCCAGCATTTT
size: many
J: TRBJ1-5
D: .
V: TRBV18

CDR3: CASTRGSDYNEQFF
DNA: TGTGCCAGCACGCGAGGATCAGACTACAATGAGCAGTTCTTC
size: many
J: TRBJ2-1
D: .
V: TRBV12-3/TRBV12-4

CDR3: CASTTDPDRGPYNSPLHF
DNA: TGTGCCAGCACTACGGATCCGGACAGGGGCCCCTATAATTCACCCCTCCACTTT
size: .
J: TRBJ1-6
D: TRBD1
V: TRBV28

CDR3: CSAREQGRRAEQFF
DNA: TGCAGTGCTAGAGAACAAGGTCGGAGGGCTGAGCAGTTCTTC
size: many
J: TRBJ2-1
D: .
V: TRBV20-1

CDR3: CASSSGTPRDGYTF
DNA: TGCGCCAGCAGCTCCGGGACCCCGAGGGATGGCTACACCTTC
size: few
J: TRBJ1-2
D: .
V: TRBV5-1

CDR3: CSADRTIQGASTDTQYF
DNA: TGCAGTGCTGACCGCACAATACAGGGTGCTAGCACAGATACGCAGTATTTT
size: many
J: TRBJ2-3
D: .
V: TRBV20-1

CDR3: CSARDPGAAPQYF
DNA: TGCAGTGCTAGAGATCCCGGAGCAGCCCCGCAGTACTTC
size: .
J: TRBJ2-7
D: .
V: TRBV20-1

CDR3: CASSVVAAMGTGELFF
DNA: TGTGCCAGCAGCGTAGTAGCGGCCATGGGAACCGGGGAGCTGTTTTTT
size: .
J: TRBJ2-2
D: .
V: TRBV9

CDR3: CASRPGLGQVYQETQYF
DNA: TGTGCCAGCAGACCCGGCCTGGGACAGGTGTACCAAGAGACCCAGTACTTC
size: many
J: TRBJ2-5
D: TRBD1
V: TRBV12-3/TRBV12-4

CDR3: CASSNPGTPTYNEQFF
DNA: TGTGCCAGCAGTAACCCCGGGACTCCGACCTACAATGAGCAGTTCTTC
size: many
J: TRBJ2-1
D: .
V: TRBV12-3/TRBV12-4

CDR3: CASMGSSYEQYF
DNA: TGTGCCAGCATGGGGAGCTCCTACGAGCAGTACTTC
size: few
J: TRBJ2-7
D: .
V: TRBV28

CDR3: CAISETGPYNEQFF
DNA: TGTGCCATCAGTGAGACGGGGCCCTACAATGAGCAGTTCTTC
size: .
J: TRBJ2-1
D: .
V: TRBV6-6

CDR3: CASSPGHQETQYF
DNA: TGTGCCAGCTCACCCGGACACCAAGAGACCCAGTACTTC
size: many
J: TRBJ2-5
D: .
V: TRBV18

CDR3: CASSPQTNTEAFF
DNA: TGTGCCAGCAGTCCTCAGACGAACACTGAAGCTTTCTTT
size: few
J: TRBJ1-1
D: .
V: TRBV28

CDR3: CASTPGTGVRETQYF
DNA: TGTGCCAGCACCCCGGGGACTGGGGTACGAGAGACCCAGTACTTC
size: many
J: TRBJ2-5
D: .
V: TRBV28

CDR3: CASRPYRVVQPQHF
DNA: TGTGCCAGCAGGCCATACAGGGTCGTCCAGCCCCAGCATTTT
size: .
J: TRBJ1-5
D: .
V: TRBV28